This TCR beta chain was found in a study of shared clonotypes between healthy human individuals (dated by TCRdb to between 2020 and 2021). For context, the study as a whole: The cohort included a few men and a couple of women between 18 and 49 years of age. For each donor, CD4 naive and CD4 memory were each run on three plates, CD8 naive on two plates, and CD8 memory on one plate. To estimate repertoire size and how much clonotype sharing occurs between individuals, the study deeply sequenced the blood TCR repertoires of several healthy adults. To increase sequencing depth and limit assay-specific biases, different laboratories used diverse techniques to prepare libraries and sequence TCR repertoires. Per donor, leukapheresis produced somewhere between about 0.94 and 9.5 billion PBMCs.

Donors were healthy HIV-negative adults with no recently reported acute infections or vaccinations. Only Caucasian adults living in Nashville, Tennessee, USA were represented among the donors. CD4+ T cells were enriched by magnetic negative selection; naive cells were then positively selected on CD45RA, and the negative fraction formed the memory subset. Blood was obtained by leukapheresis, after which PBMCs were separated by Ficoll-Histopaque density gradient centrifugation and cryopreserved in liquid nitrogen vapor phase. Purity and quantity of every magnetically sorted T cell population were checked by analytical flow cytometry. From each sorted fraction, genomic DNA was isolated and quantified by UV absorbance on a Nanodrop 2000c. Using the deep immunoSEQ assay, TCR CDR3 regions were amplified from genomic DNA by multiplex PCR. Genomic DNA extracted from each cell subset was distributed evenly over all wells of several immunoSEQ 96-well plates, and each plate served as one replicate. For sorted subsets, approximately 210 ng of genomic DNA, equivalent to about 30,000 T cell genomes, went into each replicate PCR. The purified libraries were quantified using a Qubit 3.0 fluorometer, sized with a Bioanalyzer 2100, and then quantified again using the KAPA Library Quantification kit. A separate single-read 150-cycle Illumina NextSeq 550 flow cell was used to sequence each immunoSEQ 96-well plate. As for the authors' bioinformatics: The immunoSEQ output contained only junctional sequences without quality scores, so filtering could not match that applied to full-length reads. Sequences were annotated with PyIR, a Python wrapper for IgBLAST v1.9, using IMGT germline references to assign V/J genes and CDR3. Reads were removed for weak V/J assignments (E-value above 1e-6), missing CDR3, stop codons, out-of-frame junctions, or ambiguous translated residues. A V3J clonotype was defined by an identical inferred V gene, J gene, and CDR3 amino acid sequence. The percentage overlap between two repertoires was calculated by dividing the number of shared unique clonotypes by the size of the smaller repertoire. RTK rarefaction, the Chao1 estimator, and Recon v2.1 estimates of unobserved clonotypes were used to assess repertoire richness. Generation probabilities were computed with OLGA for all TCRbeta clonotypes obtained by the gDNA method from several donors. Drawn from immuneACCESS, this table holds only the in-frame rearrangements with V and J called that TCRdb kept. Clones are partly lost; checked studies trace under half to an unresolved V gene and leave the rest unexplained. The DNA gave D and trimming, while V, J and clone size come from that table. The sample table lists roughly 2.5 million clones, approximately 92% of them with a count of one. The top ten clones comprise roughly 0.14% of the sample.

Of note for this clone: It lacks a known antigen. No much larger clone is present one base from it, and per-base qualities are unavailable.

What the research found in general, with its limitations: The small number of donors limited the genetic and exposure-history diversity represented. Pairwise subsampling indicated that sequencing depth was expected to affect the degree of clonotype sharing among donors. Clonotypes shared by all four sorted-subset donors showed higher generation probabilities than non-shared clonotypes. When a few donors were compared, the shared fraction of clonotypes was 5% to 6.5% for naive CD4, about 4% for naive CD8, roughly 2.5% for memory CD4, and 0.35% to 0.5% for memory CD8. Naive subsets generally had larger estimated clonotype richness than memory subsets did. Sampling was restricted to blood, and TCR repertoires in tissues likely differ from the TCR repertoires found in blood. Incomplete sequencing was indicated by rarefaction of sorted-subset datasets, despite the large sequencing depth.

At the junction V is shortened by 4 bases and J by 0 bases, with 12 bases in between. CDR1 is given as SGHNT and CDR2 as YYREEE, both from the germline V gene (reference sequence). Including cysteine and phenylalanine, the CDR3 has 15 amino acids. Only CDR3 DNA is held: 45 bases, read in frame from base 1. The sample was naive CD4+ T cells sorted from blood. According to the study, the label for this sample's cell subset or site signals: CD45RA+ positively selected. The chain uses TRBV5-4 and TRBJ2-3; the D gene is perhaps TRBD2, from 6 matching bases. This sequence was found in a man aged 18 to 30 in good health. The CDR3: CASSASSESTDTQYF. Here is the DNA: TGTGCCAGCAGCGCCTCTAGCGAGAGCACAGATACGCAGTATTTT.